This T cell receptor beta chain was sequenced during a study of T cells expressing NK-cell markers. Looked up from germline, CDR1 is KGHDR and CDR2 is SFDVKD. The length of the CDR3 is 15 residues. UMIs were included in TCR beta cDNA generated by 5'RACE template switching. TCRdb processed the 5' RACE reads again and assigns one entry to each CDR3 protein, with no DNA. This table holds about 460,000 distinct CDR3 sequences. The V and J genes are TRBV24-1 and TRBJ2-3. The sequencing sample was made of blood T cells: a sorted CD56 or NKG2C T cell subset, CD4+ or CD8+ T cells, or bulk PBMC T cells (not recorded which). This TCR derives from a woman aged 45-65 years in good health. The CDR3 is CATSDSPLDTDTQYF.